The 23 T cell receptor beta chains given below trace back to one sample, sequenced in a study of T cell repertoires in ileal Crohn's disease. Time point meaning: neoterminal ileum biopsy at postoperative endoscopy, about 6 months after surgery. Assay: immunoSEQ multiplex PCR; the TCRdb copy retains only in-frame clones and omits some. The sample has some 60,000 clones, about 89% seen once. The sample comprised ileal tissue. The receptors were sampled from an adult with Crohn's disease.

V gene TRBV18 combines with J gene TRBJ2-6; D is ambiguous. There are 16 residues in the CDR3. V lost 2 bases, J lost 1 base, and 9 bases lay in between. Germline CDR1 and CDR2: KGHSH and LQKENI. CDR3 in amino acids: CASSPASVSGANVLTF. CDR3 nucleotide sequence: TGTGCCAGCTCACCAGCTAGTGTTTCTGGGGCCAACGTCCTGACTTTC.

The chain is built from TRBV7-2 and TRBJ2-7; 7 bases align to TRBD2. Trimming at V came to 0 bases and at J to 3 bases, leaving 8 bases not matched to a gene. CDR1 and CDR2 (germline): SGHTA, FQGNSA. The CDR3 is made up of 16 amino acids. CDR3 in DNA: TGTGCCAGCAGCTTAGCGGGAGGGCAGAGCGGCTACGAGCAGTACTTC. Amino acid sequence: CASSLAGGQSGYEQYF.

This CDR3 reads CASSLSDRPFEPLHF. The CDR3 DNA is TGTGCCAGCAGCTTATCAGACAGGCCGTTTGAGCCCCTCCACTTT. The chain combines TRBV13 with TRBJ1-6; perhaps TRBD1 as D (6 bases). Germline V CDR1 and CDR2: PRHDT, FYEKMQ (reference sequence). V was clipped by 2 bases and J by 13 bases, with 18 bases between them. The CDR3 is made up of 15 amino acids.

The CDR3 reads CASSLDSNYGYTF. CDR3 DNA: TGTGCCAGCAGTTTGGACAGCAACTATGGCTACACCTTC. The rearrangement links TRBV27 to TRBJ1-2; D is possibly TRBD1 (6 bases). The length of the CDR3 is 13 residues. Germline lookup yields CDR1 MNHEY and CDR2 SMNVEV (reference sequence). Between the trimmed V and J ends, which lost 3 bases and 2 bases, there was a span of 7 bases.

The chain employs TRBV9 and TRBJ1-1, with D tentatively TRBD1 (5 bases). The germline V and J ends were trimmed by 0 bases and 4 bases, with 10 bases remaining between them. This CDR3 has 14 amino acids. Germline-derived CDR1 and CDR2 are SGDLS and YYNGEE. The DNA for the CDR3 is TGTGCCAGCAGCGTAGAGGGGAGGGGCACTGAAGCTTTCTTT. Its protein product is CASSVEGRGTEAFF.

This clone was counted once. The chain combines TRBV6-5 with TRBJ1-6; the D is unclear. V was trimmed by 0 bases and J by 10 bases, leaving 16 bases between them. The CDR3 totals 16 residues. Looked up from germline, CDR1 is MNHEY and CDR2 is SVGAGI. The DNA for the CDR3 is TGTGCCAGCAGTTACTCGAGGCAGTCTCAGAACTCACCCCTCCACTTT. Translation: CASSYSRQSQNSPLHF.

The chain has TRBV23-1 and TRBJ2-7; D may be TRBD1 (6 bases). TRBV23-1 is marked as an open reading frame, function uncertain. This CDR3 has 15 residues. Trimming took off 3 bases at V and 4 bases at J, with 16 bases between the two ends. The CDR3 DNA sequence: TGCGCCAGCAGTCATATATCGGGACAAAAATACGAGCAGTACTTC. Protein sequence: CASSHISGQKYEQYF.

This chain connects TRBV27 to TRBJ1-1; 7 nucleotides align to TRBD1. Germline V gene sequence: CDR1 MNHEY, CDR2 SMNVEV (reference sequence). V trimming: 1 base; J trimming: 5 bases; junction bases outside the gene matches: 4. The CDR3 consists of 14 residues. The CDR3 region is CASSLFNRGTEAFF. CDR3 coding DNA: TGTGCCAGCAGTTTATTCAACAGGGGTACTGAAGCTTTCTTT.

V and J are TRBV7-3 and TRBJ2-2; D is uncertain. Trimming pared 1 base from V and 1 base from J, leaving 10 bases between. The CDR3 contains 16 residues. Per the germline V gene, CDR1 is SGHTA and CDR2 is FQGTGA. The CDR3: CASSLIASMNTGELFF. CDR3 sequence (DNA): TGTGCCAGCAGCTTAATAGCATCAATGAACACCGGGGAGCTGTTTTTT.

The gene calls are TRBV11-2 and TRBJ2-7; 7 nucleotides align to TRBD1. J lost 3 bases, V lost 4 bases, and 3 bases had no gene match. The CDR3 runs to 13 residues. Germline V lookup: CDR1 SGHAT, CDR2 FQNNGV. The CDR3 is CASSWYRGYEQYF. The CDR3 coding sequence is TGTGCCAGCAGCTGGTACAGGGGCTACGAGCAGTACTTC.

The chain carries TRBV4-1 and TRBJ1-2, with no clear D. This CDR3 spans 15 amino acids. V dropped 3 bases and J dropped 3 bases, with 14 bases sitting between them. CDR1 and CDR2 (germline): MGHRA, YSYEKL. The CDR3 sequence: CASSQREDLYYGYTF. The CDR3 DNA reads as TGCGCCAGCAGCCAGAGGGAGGATTTGTACTATGGCTACACCTTC.

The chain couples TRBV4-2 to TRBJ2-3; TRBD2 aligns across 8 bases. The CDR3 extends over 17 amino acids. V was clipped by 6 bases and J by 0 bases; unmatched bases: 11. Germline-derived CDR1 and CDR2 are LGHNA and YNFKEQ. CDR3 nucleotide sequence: TGTGCCAGCAGAAACGGAATAGCGGGAACTAGCACAGATACGCAGTATTTT. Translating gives CASRNGIAGTSTDTQYF.

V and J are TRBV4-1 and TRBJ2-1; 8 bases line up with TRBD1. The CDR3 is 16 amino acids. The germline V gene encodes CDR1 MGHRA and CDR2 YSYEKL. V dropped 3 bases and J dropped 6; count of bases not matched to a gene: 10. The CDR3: CASSQPDRGSRNEQFF. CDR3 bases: TGCGCCAGCAGCCAGCCAGACAGGGGTTCCCGCAATGAGCAGTTCTTC.

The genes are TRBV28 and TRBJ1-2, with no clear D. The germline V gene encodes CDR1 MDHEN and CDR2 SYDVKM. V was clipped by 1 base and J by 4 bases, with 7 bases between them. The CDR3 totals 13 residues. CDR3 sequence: CASSLSAVYGYTF. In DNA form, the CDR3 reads TGTGCCAGCAGTTTATCCGCAGTCTATGGCTACACCTTC.

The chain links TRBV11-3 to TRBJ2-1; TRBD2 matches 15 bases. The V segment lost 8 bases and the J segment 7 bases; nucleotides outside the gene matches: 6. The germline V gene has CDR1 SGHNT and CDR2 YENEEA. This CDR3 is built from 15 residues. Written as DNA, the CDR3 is TGTGCCAGCGGACTAGCGGGAGGGCCGGGAAATGAGCAGTTCTTC. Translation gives CASGLAGGPGNEQFF.

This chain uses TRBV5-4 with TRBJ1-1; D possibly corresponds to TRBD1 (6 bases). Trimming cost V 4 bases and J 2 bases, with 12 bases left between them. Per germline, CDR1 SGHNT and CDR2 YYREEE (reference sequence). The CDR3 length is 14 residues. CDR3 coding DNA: TGTGCCAGCAGCACCGGACAGATCAACACTGAAGCTTTCTTT. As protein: CASSTGQINTEAFF.

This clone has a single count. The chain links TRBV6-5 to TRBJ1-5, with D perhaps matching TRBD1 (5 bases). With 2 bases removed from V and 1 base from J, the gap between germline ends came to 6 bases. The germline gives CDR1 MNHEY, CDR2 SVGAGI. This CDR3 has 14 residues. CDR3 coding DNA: TGTGCCAGCAGTTACAGGGGAAGCAATCAGCCCCAGCATTTT. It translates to CASSYRGSNQPQHF.

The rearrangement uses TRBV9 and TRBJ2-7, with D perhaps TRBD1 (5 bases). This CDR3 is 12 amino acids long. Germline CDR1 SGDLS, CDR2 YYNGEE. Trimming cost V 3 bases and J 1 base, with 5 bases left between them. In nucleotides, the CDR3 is TGTGCCAGCAGCGGGACATCCTACGAGCAGTACTTC. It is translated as CASSGTSYEQYF.

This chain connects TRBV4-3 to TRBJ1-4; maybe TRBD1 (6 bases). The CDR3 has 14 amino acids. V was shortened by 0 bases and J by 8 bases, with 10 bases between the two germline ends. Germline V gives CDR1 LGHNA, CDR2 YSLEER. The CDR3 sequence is CASSQDRGREKLFF. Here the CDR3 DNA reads TGCGCCAGCAGCCAAGACAGGGGCAGGGAAAAACTGTTTTTT.

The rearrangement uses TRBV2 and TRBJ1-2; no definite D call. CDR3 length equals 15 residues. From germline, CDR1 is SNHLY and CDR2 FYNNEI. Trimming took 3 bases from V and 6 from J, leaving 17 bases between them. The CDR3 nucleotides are TGTGCCAGCAGTGACGGAGTAGTGAGTTTGGATGGCTACACCTTC. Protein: CASSDGVVSLDGYTF.

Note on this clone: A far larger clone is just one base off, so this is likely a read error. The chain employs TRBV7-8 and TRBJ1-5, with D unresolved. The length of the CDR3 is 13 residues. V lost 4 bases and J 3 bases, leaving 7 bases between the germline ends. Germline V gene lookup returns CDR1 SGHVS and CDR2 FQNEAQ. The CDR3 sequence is CASSSDYNQPQHF. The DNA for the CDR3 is TGTGCCAGCAGCTCAGACTACAATCAGCCCCAGCATTTT. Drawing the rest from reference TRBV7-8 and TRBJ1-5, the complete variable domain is GAGVSQSPRYKVAKRGQDVALRCDPISGHVSLFWYQQALGQGPEFLTYFQNEAQLDKSGLPSDRFFAERPEGSVSTLKIQRTQQEDSAVYLCASSSDYNQPQHFGDGTRLSIL.

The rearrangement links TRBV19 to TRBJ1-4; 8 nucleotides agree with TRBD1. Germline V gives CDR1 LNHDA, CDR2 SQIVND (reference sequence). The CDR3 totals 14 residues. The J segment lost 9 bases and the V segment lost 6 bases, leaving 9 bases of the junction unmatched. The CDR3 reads CASRSPGQAQKLFF. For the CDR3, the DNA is TGTGCCAGTAGATCTCCGGGACAGGCCCAAAAACTGTTTTTT.

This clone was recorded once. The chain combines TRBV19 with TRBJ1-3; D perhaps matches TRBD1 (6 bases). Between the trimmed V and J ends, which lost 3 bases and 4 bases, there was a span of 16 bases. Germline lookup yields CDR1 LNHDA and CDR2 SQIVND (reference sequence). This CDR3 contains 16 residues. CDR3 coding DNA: TGTGCCAGTAGTATTTGGTTTCGGGACACGGGAAACACCATATATTTT. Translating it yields CASSIWFRDTGNTIYF.